Each of the 7 T cell receptor beta chains below was sequenced from the same sample in a study of T-cell memory formation after mild COVID-19. One entry per CDR3 protein, called by TCRdb with MiXCR from the 5' RACE reads. The sample includes 300,000 to 350,000 distinct CDR3 sequences, roughly a fifth of them seen just once. The source material was PBMCs or a T cell subset sorted from them (not recorded which). The origin of the receptors is a man aged 18 to 29 who had mild COVID-19 (a few samples of this study predate the infection). Cell type and time point are not known.

The rearrangement uses TRBV7-2 and TRBJ1-5, with 11 bases lining up with TRBD1. The germline CDR1 and CDR2 sequences are SGHTA and FQGNSA. The CDR3 contains 16 residues. Trimming took 5 bases from V and 3 from J; bases not matched to a gene: 6. For the CDR3, the DNA is TGTGCCAGCAGCCAGGGACAGGGGGGAACCAATCAGCCCCAGCATTTT. This sequence encodes CASSQGQGGTNQPQHF.

V usage is TRBV20-1 and J usage is TRBJ2-3, with TRBD1 matching over 9 bases. J was trimmed by 2 bases and V by 3 bases; bases with no gene match: 15. The CDR3 loop spans 18 amino acids. Germline-derived CDR1 and CDR2 are DFQATT and SNEGSKA (reference sequence). CDR3: CSASLMLPGQGATDTQYF. The CDR3, as DNA: TGCAGTGCTAGCCTCATGCTTCCGGGACAGGGAGCCACAGATACGCAGTATTTT.

This chain links TRBV20-1 with TRBJ2-1, with D maybe TRBD2 (6 bases). The CDR3 totals 16 residues. Trimming removed 3 bases from V and 4 bases from J, with 19 bases in between. Germline CDR1 and CDR2: DFQATT and SNEGSKA (reference sequence). The DNA for the CDR3 is TGCAGTGCTAGGCCTATTCTCGCGGGGTCTTACAATGAGCAGTTCTTC. It specifies CSARPILAGSYNEQFF.

This clonotype came up a few times. The J gene is TRBJ1-6, the V gene TRBV4-1; 7 nucleotides agree with TRBD1. From germline, CDR1 is MGHRA and CDR2 YSYEKL. This CDR3 comprises 15 residues. Trimming cost V 3 bases and J 9 bases; bases outside gene matches: 8. CDR3 loop: CASSHQDRAGSPLHF. CDR3 sequence (DNA): TGCGCCAGCAGCCACCAAGACAGGGCCGGTTCACCCCTCCACTTT.

This rearrangement joins TRBV11-2 to TRBJ2-2; D ambiguous. Germline-derived CDR1 and CDR2 are SGHAT and FQNNGV. This CDR3 has 14 amino acids. V shed 4 bases and J shed 2 bases, with 8 bases lying between them. This chain's CDR3 is CASSWTVNTGELFF. Written as DNA, the CDR3 is TGTGCCAGCAGCTGGACGGTTAACACCGGGGAGCTGTTTTTT.

The chain recombines TRBV5-1 with TRBJ2-4; TRBD2 matches 15 bases. J lost 14 bases, V lost 3 bases, and 6 bases had no gene match. Germline CDR1 SGHRS, CDR2 YFSETQ. The CDR3 contains 14 residues. The CDR3 is CASSSGTSGGPEYF. CDR3 DNA: TGCGCCAGCAGCTCCGGGACTAGCGGGGGGCCGGAGTACTTC. Complete variable domain (other parts from reference TRBV5-1 and TRBJ2-4): KAGVTQTPRYLIKTRGQQVTLSCSPISGHRSVSWYQQTPGQGLQFLFEYFSETQRNKGNFPGRFSGRQFSNSRSEMNVSTLELGDSALYLCASSSGTSGGPEYFGAGTRLSVL.

The sample holds a few counts of this clonotype. The chain carries TRBV10-3 and TRBJ2-7; 9 bases line up with TRBD2. With 8 bases clipped from V and 5 bases from J, the junction kept 10 bases outside the gene matches. Germline CDR1 ENHRY, CDR2 SYGVKD. The CDR3 is made up of 14 amino acids. The CDR3 DNA reads as TGTGCCATCGGGCTGCGGGGGGGCCGGGACGAGCAGTACTTC. It yields the protein CAIGLRGGRDEQYF.